This T cell receptor beta chain is from a study of response to subunit inactivated influenza vaccine (dated by TCRdb to the late 2010s). With respect to the entire study: The study used deep quantitative T cell receptor repertoire profiling to track responses to a trivalent subunit inactivated influenza vaccine. General findings and caveats noted by the study authors: It was suggested by the authors that each seasonal influenza vaccination may recruit only a limited number of new T cells.

As to this clonotype: No antigen is known for it. Base qualities are not recorded, but no much larger clone differs from it by a single base.

The CDR1 and CDR2 encoded by the germline V gene are SGDLS and YYNGEE. A distance of 11 bases separates the germline ends of V and J, which lose 4 bases and 0 bases respectively. The CDR3 holds 15 amino acids from the cysteine to the phenylalanine. Only the CDR3 portion is preserved as DNA: 45 bases, with reading frame beginning at the first base. Receptors were amplified or captured by RT-PCR. These reads were obtained on an Illumina HiSeq 2500. The public reads were reprocessed in TCRdb via fastp at Q25 and MiXCR, keeping in-frame beta chains. Each record represents a unique CDR3 protein, reported with the most common genes and DNA among its rows. This sample gives about 540,000 distinct CDR3 sequences in total; roughly a quarter of them show up just once. 2.5% to 3% of the sample is held by the ten biggest clonotypes. This same sample was also taken into another study, of T cells expressing NK-cell markers. In that second paper, the authors write: The TCR beta cDNA libraries were made using 5'RACE template switching, a step that added both a universal primer site and unique molecular identifiers. Several donors provided sorted CD3+CD56+NKG2C+, CD3+CD56+NKG2C- and CD3+CD56-NKG2C+ T-cell subsets, whose TCR beta-chain repertoires were profiled. Among the eight sequenced donors, only one was HCMV-seronegative, while the other seven were HCMV-seropositive. In several experiments an anti-gammadeltaTCR antibody was added to restrict sorting to alphabetaTCR-expressing T cells. In roughly 6 donors, the dominant CD3+CD56+NKG2C+ clonotypes ranked among the top 10 CD8+ clonotypes, making up roughly 1.0-8% of CD8+ T cells. Those dominant clonotypes were again the most abundant among CD3+CD56-NKG2C+ cells in a few donors, at about 25-60.1%. Whether the expanded NKG2C-expressing T cell clones were specific for HCMV antigens remained unclear. All eight donors whose samples were sequenced were randomly selected healthy volunteers, three of them men and five women. HCMV serostatus was determined by detecting HCMV-specific IgG in serum with a commercial ELISA kit. Peripheral blood mononuclear cells were isolated from blood by Ficoll density gradient centrifugation. Magnetic immunoseparation with Miltenyi isolation kits was used to isolate CD4+ and CD8+ T cells from PBMC. Synthesis of cDNA was primed from the TCR beta constant segment and was followed by two consecutive PCR amplification steps. Illumina HiSeq 2000/2500, MiSeq or NextSeq was used to sequence libraries as 2 x 150 bp reads. MIGEC was used to demultiplex reads and group reads by UMI, and MiTCR was used to assemble and quantify clonotypes. To exclude erroneous sequences, only TCR cDNA sequences supported by at least two reads were retained. The tcR package was used for downstream repertoire analysis, and clonotypes were matched across fractions by CDR3 nucleotide sequence plus V segment. Antigen specificity was annotated against VDJdb with VDJmatch, allowing one amino acid substitution in CDR3.

The sample consisted of CD4+ T cells sorted from PBMCs, taken 11 to 12 days after vaccination. The chain links TRBV9 with TRBJ1-3; matching of 5 bases hints at TRBD1 as the D gene. This TCR came from a man in his fifties or sixties who received an inactivated influenza vaccine. Donor details come from another sample of the same person, matched by shared clones. The CDR3 corresponds to CASSLDSDSGNTIYF. The nucleotides read TGTGCCAGCAGCCTAGACAGCGACTCTGGAAACACCATATATTTT.